The clone carrying this T cell receptor beta chain was seen a handful of times. Its antigen is unidentified. This record belongs to a study of beta chain features in type 1 diabetes. General study findings and limits: Researchers reported that naive, central memory and Treg TCRB repertoires appeared more similar in patients than in healthy donors. Still unanswered here is whether HLA type influences TCRB rearrangement.

In germline, CDR1 is SGHDT, CDR2 YYEEEE. CDR3 length: 18 residues. The J segment lost 5 bases and the V segment lost 3 bases, leaving 12 bases of the junction unmatched. The entirety of the isolated RNA underwent reverse transcription, so expressed TCRB transcripts were sequenced. Libraries were prepared by immunoSEQ multiplex PCR; TCRdb keeps only in-frame clonotypes and omits some of them. The table lists a few hundred thousand clones, about 15% of them singletons. Every single donor gave one heparinised blood draw, and these averaged roughly 0.11 L. Cell sorting via CD45RO/CCR7/CD25/CD127/CD95/CD27 was performed to obtain CD4+ naive, central memory, regulatory and stem cell-like memory cells.

This TCR came from a man younger than 45 in good health. This rearrangement joins TRBV5-6 to TRBJ2-5, with 14 nucleotides matching TRBD2. The specimen sequenced was central memory CD4+ T cells from blood. CDR3 residues: CASSSVAGLAGEEETQYF. The CDR3 nucleotides are TGTGCCAGCAGCTCCGTGGCGGGACTAGCGGGAGAGGAGGAGACCCAGTACTTC.